The source of this TCR beta chain is a study of blood T cell repertoires in COVID-19. Study details: The United States, Italy and Spain were the sources of the acute and convalescent COVID-19 samples. The analysed material was cDNA or gDNA that came from T cells, B-cell-depleted T cells, or PBMCs.

As originally analysed: Reference gene primer amplification in the assay estimated nucleated cell counts. The method was immunoSEQ multiplex PCR; TCRdb's version includes in-frame clones alone and lacks a portion of them. V and J calls plus clone size are reproduced from that table; the DNA served to infer D and trimming. The sample includes 50,000 to 65,000 clones, just over 85% of them seen just once. Germline CDR1 and CDR2: SGHNT and YYREEE (reference sequence). CDR3 length: 12 residues. The V end lost 4 bases, the J end lost 2 bases, and 5 bases lay between the germline ends. Sequencing used peripheral blood. The TCR comes from a man between 50 and 59 years old with active COVID-19. This chain links TRBV5-4 with TRBJ2-3; the D is unclear. In nucleotides, the CDR3 is TGTGCCAGCAGCCTCTACACAGATACGCAGTATTTT. Protein: CASSLYTDTQYF.